Shown below are 21 T cell receptor beta chains from a single sample sequenced in a study of T-cell reconstitution after alpha-beta-depleted transplantation in children (dated by TCRdb to between 2015 and 2016). The sample's treatment or condition label, decoded: allogeneic hematopoietic cell transplantation with graft depleted of TCRalphabeta T cells and CD19 B cells. Library prep was done by PCR. TCRdb shows the sequencer as Illumina HiSeq 2500. Molecular barcoding was employed in the preparation of TCR libraries, with unique molecular identifiers being used to normalize TCRbeta repertoire quantification. Using fastp at Q25 and MiXCR, TCRdb reprocessed the public reads and kept productive beta chains. Records with the same CDR3 protein are collapsed into one entry carrying the most frequent genes and DNA. Present in this sample are fewer than 500,000 distinct CDR3 sequences, approximately 41% of which were seen just once. The leading ten clones occupy 27% of the sample.

The sample consisted of PBMCs, taken before TCRalphabeta/CD19-depleted stem cell transplant. The receptor set was obtained from a girl aged 2-15 years with aplastic anemia, due to receive a stem cell transplant.

The V gene is TRBV29-1, the J gene TRBJ2-7; D gene ambiguous. The CDR3 is 13 residues long. Germline loops: CDR1 SQVTM, CDR2 ANQGSEA. V lost 6 bases to trimming and J lost 4 bases, with 16 bases between them. The CDR3 sequence is CSVATRRDYEQYF. The CDR3 coding sequence is TGCAGCGTCGCAACCCGCAGAGATTACGAGCAGTACTTC.

This sequence joins TRBV15 and TRBJ1-3, with D hard to call. Germline values: CDR1 LNHNV, CDR2 YYDKDF (reference sequence). The V and J ends lost 0 bases and 0 bases respectively, with 6 bases between them. This CDR3 is built from 15 residues. The CDR3 region is CATSRDLNSGNTIYF. The DNA of the CDR3 is TGTGCCACCAGCAGAGATCTGAACTCTGGAAACACCATATATTTT.

In its sample, this clonotype was seen many times. The chain combines TRBV20-1 with TRBJ1-5, with D maybe TRBD1 (5 bases). Trimming left V 3 bases short and J 2 bases short, with 11 bases between. Germline V gene data show CDR1 as DFQATT and CDR2 as SNEGSKA (reference sequence). CDR3 length: 14 residues. The CDR3 region has the DNA TGCAGTGCTAGTGAGGGGCCAGGCAATCAGCCCCAGCATTTT. It codes for CSASEGPGNQPQHF.

This clonotype came up a few times. The rearrangement links TRBV27 to TRBJ1-1, with D perhaps matching TRBD1 (5 bases). Germline lookup yields CDR1 MNHEY and CDR2 SMNVEV (reference sequence). CDR3 size: 14 residues. V lost 2 bases to trimming and J lost 6 bases, with 13 bases between them. The DNA for the CDR3 is TGTGCCAGCAGTTTACGGCAGGGCTGGGCTGAAGCTTTCTTT. It codes for CASSLRQGWAEAFF.

The rearrangement links TRBV5-1 to TRBJ2-7; a possible D gene is TRBD2 (6 bases). Looked up from germline, CDR1 is SGHRS and CDR2 is YFSETQ. The germline V and J ends were trimmed by 2 bases and 2 bases, with 11 bases remaining between them. The CDR3 spans 14 residues. CDR3 DNA: TGCGCCAGCAGCTTCGGTAGCGGACCCTACGAGCAGTACTTC. Translation: CASSFGSGPYEQYF.

This clonotype was counted only a few times. The CDR3 here is CASRRDGNNEQFF. CDR3 DNA: TGTGCCAGCAGACGGGACGGCAACAATGAGCAGTTCTTC. The chain links TRBV12-3 or TRBV12-4 to TRBJ2-1; D possibly uses TRBD1 or TRBD2 (5 bases each). The CDR3 is made up of 13 amino acids. Trimming took off 6 bases at V and 5 bases at J, with 11 bases between the two ends.

The genes are TRBV20-1 and TRBJ2-7, with 8 bases matching TRBD1. The CDR3 runs to 15 residues. From germline, CDR1 is DFQATT and CDR2 SNEGSKA (reference sequence). V lost 4 bases and J lost 5; bases outside the gene matches: 13. CDR3 coding DNA: TGCAGTGCTACCTACCCCAGGGGGCGCAGGGACGAGCAGTACTTC. It codes for CSATYPRGRRDEQYF.

At least ten counts were recorded for this clonotype. The chain has TRBV12-3 or TRBV12-4 and TRBJ1-1, with TRBD1 identical over 8 bases. V lost 0 bases to trimming and J lost 6 bases; unmatched junction nucleotides: 0. The CDR3 runs 13 residues. CDR3 coding DNA: TGTGCCAGCAGTTTAGCGGGACAGGCTGAAGCTTTCTTT. The encoded protein is CASSLAGQAEAFF.

Concerning this clonotype itself: A read error is possible here, since a much larger clone lies one base away. The conserved phenylalanine or tryptophan is not found at the CDR3 terminus, so this likely reflects a read error. The chain combines TRBV6-5 with TRBJ2-3, with D unclear. V dropped 5 bases and J dropped 2 bases, with 8 bases sitting between them. Germline CDR1 MNHEY, CDR2 SVGAGI. This CDR3 spans 13 amino acids. The CDR3 spells CASSNRPTDTQYL. The CDR3 region has the DNA TGTGCCAGCAGTAACCGGCCCACAGATACGCAGTATCTT.

V usage is TRBV7-3 and J usage is TRBJ2-7; TRBD1 aligns across 9 bases. Germline V gives CDR1 SGHTA, CDR2 FQGTGA. V trimming: 4 bases; J trimming: 3 bases; junction bases outside the gene matches: 13. The CDR3 spans 17 residues. CDR3 sequence reads: CASSSTVGGTGNYEQYF. The CDR3 nucleotides read TGTGCCAGCAGCTCAACGGTCGGCGGGACAGGGAACTACGAGCAGTACTTC.

V and J are TRBV24-1 and TRBJ2-3, with D possibly TRBD2 on 5 matching bases. This CDR3 has 17 amino acids. V lost 4 bases to trimming and J lost 0 bases, with 16 bases between them. Per the germline V gene, CDR1 is KGHDR and CDR2 is SFDVKD. In DNA form, the CDR3 reads TGTGCCACCAGTGACACTAGGACCCTACCTAGCACAGATACGCAGTATTTT. The encoded protein is CATSDTRTLPSTDTQYF.

V and J are TRBV9 and TRBJ2-3; D is uncertain. V lost 7 bases and J lost 7, with 13 bases in between. CDR1 and CDR2 from the germline V gene are SGDLS and YYNGEE. The CDR3 has 12 amino acids. The CDR3: CASPHRIHTQYF. The CDR3 DNA reads as TGTGCCAGCCCCCATAGAATCCATACGCAGTATTTT.

The CDR3 spells CASSLDGYTDTQYF. The CDR3, as DNA: TGTGCCAGCAGTCTTGATGGCTACACAGATACGCAGTATTTT. The rearrangement links TRBV12-3 or TRBV12-4 to TRBJ2-3; unclear D gene. Trimming removed 5 bases at V and 2 bases at J, with 11 bases between. The CDR3 loop spans 14 amino acids.

The chain links TRBV20-1 to TRBJ2-1; 8 bases map to TRBD2. CDR1 DFQATT and CDR2 SNEGSKA come from the germline V gene (reference sequence). The CDR3 has 15 residues. Trimming cost V 5 bases and J 2 bases; bases outside gene matches: 8. The CDR3 nucleotides read TGCAGTGCTCCCCCAGGGCGGGGGGCCTACAATGAGCAGTTCTTC. As protein: CSAPPGRGAYNEQFF.

The chain employs TRBV28 and TRBJ2-5, with D possibly matching TRBD2 (7 bases). The germline gives CDR1 MDHEN, CDR2 SYDVKM. Trimming pared 2 bases from V and 7 bases from J, leaving 14 bases between. The CDR3 sequence is 14 residues long. The CDR3, as DNA: TGTGCCAGCAGTTTAAACGCAGGGGAGGGGACCCAGTACTTC. Translated, it gives CASSLNAGEGTQYF.

V is TRBV28 and J is TRBJ2-7; tentative D call: TRBD2 (5 bases). CDR1 and CDR2 (germline): MDHEN, SYDVKM. The length of the CDR3 is 12 residues. V lost 7 bases and J 7 bases, leaving 14 bases between the germline ends. CDR3 residues: CASNGLPGEQYF. The CDR3 nucleotides read TGTGCCAGCAACGGACTCCCCGGAGAGCAGTACTTC.

This clonotype turned up a few times. The chain links TRBV20-1 to TRBJ1-2; TRBD1 agrees at 9 bases. Germline loops: CDR1 DFQATT, CDR2 SNEGSKA (reference sequence). The CDR3 totals 15 residues. V lost 3 bases to trimming and J lost 0 bases; unmatched junction nucleotides: 5. CDR3 in DNA: TGCAGTGCTAGGGGGACAGGGAATACTAACTATGGCTACACCTTC. Translation gives CSARGTGNTNYGYTF.

The chain has TRBV6-1 and TRBJ1-1, with D possibly TRBD1 on 6 matching bases. The germline gives CDR1 MNHNS, CDR2 SASEGT. The CDR3 has 15 residues. Between the trimmed V and J ends, which lost 5 bases and 2 bases, there was a span of 15 bases. The CDR3 DNA reads as TGTGCCAGCAGTAGGGGGGGACGGGGAAACACTGAAGCTTTCTTT. Encoded protein: CASSRGGRGNTEAFF.

This clonotype was picked up a small number of times. This chain joins TRBV5-1 and TRBJ2-1; D gene ambiguous. V shed 4 bases and J shed 6 bases, with 14 bases lying between them. From germline, CDR1 is SGHRS and CDR2 YFSETQ. This CDR3 has 14 residues. The CDR3 sequence is CASSADSTSNEQFF. The CDR3 DNA reads as TGCGCCAGCAGCGCTGATTCAACCAGCAATGAGCAGTTCTTC. The variable domain in full, with the rest retrieved from reference TRBV5-1 and TRBJ2-1, is KAGVTQTPRYLIKTRGQQVTLSCSPISGHRSVSWYQQTPGQGLQFLFEYFSETQRNKGNFPGRFSGRQFSNSRSEMNVSTLELGDSALYLCASSADSTSNEQFFGPGTRLTVL.

This clonotype was recorded at least ten times. This chain joins TRBV12-3 or TRBV12-4 and TRBJ2-1; D remains ambiguous. V was cut by 7 bases and J by 6 bases, with 13 bases left in between. The CDR3 consists of 13 residues. This CDR3 reads CASTTVVVNEQFF. Here the CDR3 DNA reads TGTGCCAGCACCACAGTGGTAGTCAATGAGCAGTTCTTC.

This clonotype was seen a handful of times. The rearrangement uses TRBV7-9 and TRBJ2-1; weak D call: TRBD1 (6 bases). V was shortened by 4 bases and J by 15 bases, with 16 bases between the two germline ends. The length of the CDR3 is 12 residues. CDR1 is SEHNR, CDR2 FQNEAQ, per germline (reference sequence). Here the CDR3 reads CASSYLGPGAFF. CDR3 in DNA: TGTGCCAGCAGCTACCTGGGGCCAGGGGCGTTCTTC. Using reference TRBV7-9 and TRBJ2-1 for the parts outside the CDR3, the full variable domain is DTGVSQNPRHKITKRGQNVTFRCDPISEHNRLYWYRQTLGQGPEFLTYFQNEAQLEKSRLLSDRFSAERPKGSFSTLEIQRTEQGDSAMYLCASSYLGPGAFFGPGTRLTVL.